This record covers a single T cell receptor beta chain. These data originate in a study of blood T cell repertoires in COVID-19. The wider study: There were acute and convalescent COVID-19 samples, and they came from the United States, Italy and Spain.

Sequenced by immunoSEQ multiplex PCR; TCRdb stores in-frame clones only, minus some. Among approximately 400,000 clones, roughly 90% were seen once, and the ten largest hold about 0.83%. J gave up 4 bases and V 0 bases, and 3 bases lay outside the gene matches. The CDR3 extends over 16 amino acids. Germline values: CDR1 MNHEY, CDR2 SMNVEV (reference sequence). The genes are TRBV27 and TRBJ2-6; 7 positions agree with TRBD2. Source material: PBMCs or T cells enriched from blood (not recorded which). This sequence originates from a woman aged 40 to 50 who had been exposed to COVID-19. The CDR3, as DNA: TGTGCCAGCAGTTTATCGGGAGGGAGGGGGGCCAACGTCCTGACTTTC. Its protein product is CASSLSGGRGANVLTF.